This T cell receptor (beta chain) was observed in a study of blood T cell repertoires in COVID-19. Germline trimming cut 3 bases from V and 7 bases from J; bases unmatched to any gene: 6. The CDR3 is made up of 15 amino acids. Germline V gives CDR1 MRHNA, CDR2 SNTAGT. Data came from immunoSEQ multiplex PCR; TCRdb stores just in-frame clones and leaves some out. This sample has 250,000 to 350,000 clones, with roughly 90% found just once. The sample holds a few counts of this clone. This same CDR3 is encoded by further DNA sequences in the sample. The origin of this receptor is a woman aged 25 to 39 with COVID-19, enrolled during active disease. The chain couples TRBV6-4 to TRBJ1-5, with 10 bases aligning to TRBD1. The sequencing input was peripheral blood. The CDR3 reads CASSEEWTGGQPQHF. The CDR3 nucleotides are TGTGCCAGCAGTGAGGAATGGACAGGGGGACAGCCCCAGCATTTT.